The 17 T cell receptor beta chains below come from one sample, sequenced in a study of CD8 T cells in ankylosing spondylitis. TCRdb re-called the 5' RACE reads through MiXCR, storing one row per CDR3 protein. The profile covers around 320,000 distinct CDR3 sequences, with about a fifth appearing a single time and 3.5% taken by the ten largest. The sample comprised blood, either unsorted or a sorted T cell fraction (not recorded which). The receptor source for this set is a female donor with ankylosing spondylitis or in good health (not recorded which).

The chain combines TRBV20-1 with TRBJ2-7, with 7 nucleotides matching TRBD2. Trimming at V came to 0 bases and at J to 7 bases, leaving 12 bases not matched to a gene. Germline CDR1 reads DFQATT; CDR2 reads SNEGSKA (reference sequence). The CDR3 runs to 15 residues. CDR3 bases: TGCAGTGCTAGAGATCTGGGGCGGGAGATAGGGGAGCAGTACTTC. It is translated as CSARDLGREIGEQYF.

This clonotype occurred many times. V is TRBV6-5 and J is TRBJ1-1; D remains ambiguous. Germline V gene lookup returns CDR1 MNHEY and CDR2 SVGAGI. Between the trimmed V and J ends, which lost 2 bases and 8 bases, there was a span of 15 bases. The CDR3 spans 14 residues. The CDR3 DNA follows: TGTGCCAGCAGTTACCGCCAGGACGGGAGAGAAGCTTTCTTT. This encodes CASSYRQDGREAFF.

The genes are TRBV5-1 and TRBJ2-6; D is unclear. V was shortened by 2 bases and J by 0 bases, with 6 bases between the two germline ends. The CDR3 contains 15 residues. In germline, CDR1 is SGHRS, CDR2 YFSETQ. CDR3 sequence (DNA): TGCGCCAGCAGCTTTAGCACCTCTGGGGCCAACGTCCTGACTTTC. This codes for CASSFSTSGANVLTF.

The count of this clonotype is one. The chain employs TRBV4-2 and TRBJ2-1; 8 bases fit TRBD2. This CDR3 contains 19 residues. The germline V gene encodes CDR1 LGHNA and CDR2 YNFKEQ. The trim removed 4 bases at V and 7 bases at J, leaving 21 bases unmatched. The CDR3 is CASSLTTLFGAGARNEQFF. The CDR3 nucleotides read TGTGCCAGCAGCCTCACCACCCTTTTCGGAGCGGGAGCGAGGAATGAGCAGTTCTTC.

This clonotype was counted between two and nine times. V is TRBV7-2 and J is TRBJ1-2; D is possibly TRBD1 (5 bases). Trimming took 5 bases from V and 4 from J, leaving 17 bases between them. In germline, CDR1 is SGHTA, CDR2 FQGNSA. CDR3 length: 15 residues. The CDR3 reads CASSLPLGQSYGYTF. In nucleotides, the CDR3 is TGTGCCAGCAGCCTTCCTTTGGGGCAGAGCTATGGCTACACCTTC.

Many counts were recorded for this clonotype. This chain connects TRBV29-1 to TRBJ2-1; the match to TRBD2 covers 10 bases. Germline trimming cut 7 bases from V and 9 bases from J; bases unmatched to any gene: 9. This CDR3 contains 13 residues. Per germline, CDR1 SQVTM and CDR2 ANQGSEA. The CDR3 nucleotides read TGCAGCGCCGGACTAGCGGAGGGGAGTGAGCAGTTCTTC. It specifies CSAGLAEGSEQFF.

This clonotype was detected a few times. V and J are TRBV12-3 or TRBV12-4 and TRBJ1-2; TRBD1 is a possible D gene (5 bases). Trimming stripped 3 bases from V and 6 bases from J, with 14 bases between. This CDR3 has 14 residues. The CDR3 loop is CASSLTTEGDGYTF. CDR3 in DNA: TGTGCCAGCAGTTTGACCACAGAAGGGGATGGCTACACCTTC.

CDR3 in DNA: TGTGCCAGCAGCTTGGCCCAGGGCAGTGGGAAGACCCAGTACTTC. Protein: CASSLAQGSGKTQYF. This chain uses TRBV5-5 with TRBJ2-5, with D maybe TRBD1 (5 bases). With 0 bases removed from V and 6 bases from J, the gap between germline ends came to 15 bases. This CDR3 has 15 residues. CDR1 and CDR2 from the germline V gene are SGHKS and YYEKEE (reference sequence).

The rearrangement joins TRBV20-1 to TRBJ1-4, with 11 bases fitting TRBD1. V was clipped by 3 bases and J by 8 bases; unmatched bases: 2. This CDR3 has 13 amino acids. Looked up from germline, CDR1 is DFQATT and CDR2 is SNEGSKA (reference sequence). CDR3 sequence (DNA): TGCAGTGCTAGCGGGACAGGGGGGGAAAAACTGTTTTTT. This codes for CSASGTGGEKLFF.

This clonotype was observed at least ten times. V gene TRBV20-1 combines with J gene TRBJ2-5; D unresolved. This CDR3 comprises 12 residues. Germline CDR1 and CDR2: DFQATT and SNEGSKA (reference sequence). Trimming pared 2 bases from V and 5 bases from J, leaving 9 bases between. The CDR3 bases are TGCAGTGCTAGATCAGGAGTGGAGACCCAGTACTTC. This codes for CSARSGVETQYF.

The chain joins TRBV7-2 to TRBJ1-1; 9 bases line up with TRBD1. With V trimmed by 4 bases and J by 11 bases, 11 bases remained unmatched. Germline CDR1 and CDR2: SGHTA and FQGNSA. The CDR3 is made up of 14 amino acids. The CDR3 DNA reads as TGTGCCAGCAGCTCCACAGGGGGCGAGATGAGGGCTTTCTTT. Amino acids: CASSSTGGEMRAFF.

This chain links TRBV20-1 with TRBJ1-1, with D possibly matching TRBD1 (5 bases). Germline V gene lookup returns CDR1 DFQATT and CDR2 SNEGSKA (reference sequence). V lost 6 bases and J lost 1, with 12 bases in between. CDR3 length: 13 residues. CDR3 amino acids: CSASGLWNTEAFF. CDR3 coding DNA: TGCAGTGCCTCGGGACTGTGGAACACTGAAGCTTTCTTT.

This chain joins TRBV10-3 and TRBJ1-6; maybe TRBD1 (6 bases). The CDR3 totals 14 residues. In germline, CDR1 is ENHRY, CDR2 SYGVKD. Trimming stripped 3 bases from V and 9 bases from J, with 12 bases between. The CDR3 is CAISDEGVVSPLHF. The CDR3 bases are TGTGCCATCAGTGACGAGGGGGTGGTTTCACCCCTCCACTTT.

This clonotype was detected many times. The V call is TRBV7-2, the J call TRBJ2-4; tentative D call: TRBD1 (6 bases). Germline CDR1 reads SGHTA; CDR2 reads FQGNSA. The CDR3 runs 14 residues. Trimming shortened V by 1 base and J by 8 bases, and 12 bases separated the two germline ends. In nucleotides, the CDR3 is TGTGCCAGCAGCTTAGTTCCAGGGGTACACATTCAGTACTTC. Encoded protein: CASSLVPGVHIQYF.

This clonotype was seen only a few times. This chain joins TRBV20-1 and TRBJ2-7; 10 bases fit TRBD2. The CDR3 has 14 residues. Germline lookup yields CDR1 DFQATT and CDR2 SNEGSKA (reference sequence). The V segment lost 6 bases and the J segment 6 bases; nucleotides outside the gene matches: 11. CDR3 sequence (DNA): TGCAGTGCCCGCCGAGTAGCGGGAGGTTTCGAGCAGTACTTC. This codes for CSARRVAGGFEQYF.

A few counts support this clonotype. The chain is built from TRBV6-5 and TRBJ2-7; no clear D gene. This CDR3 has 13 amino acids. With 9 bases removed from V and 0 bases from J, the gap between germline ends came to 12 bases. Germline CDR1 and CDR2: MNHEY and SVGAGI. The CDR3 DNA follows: TGTGCCAGTTCCGGTGGGATCTCCTACGAGCAGTACTTC. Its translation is CASSGGISYEQYF.

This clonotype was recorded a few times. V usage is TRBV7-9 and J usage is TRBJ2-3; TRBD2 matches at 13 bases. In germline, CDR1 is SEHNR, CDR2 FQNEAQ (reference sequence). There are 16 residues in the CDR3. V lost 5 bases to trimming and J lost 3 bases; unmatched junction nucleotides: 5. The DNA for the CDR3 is TGTGCCAGCAGCCGGGGACTAGCGGGATCAACAGATACGCAGTATTTT. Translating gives CASSRGLAGSTDTQYF.